A selection of T cell receptor beta chains follows, all from one sample in a study of T cell changes during pregnancy in multiple sclerosis. Here immunoSEQ multiplex PCR was the method, and the copy in TCRdb shows in-frame clones only, minus some. The sample shows around 100,000 clones, approximately 94% of them seen only once. Here the sequenced sample was peripheral blood, taken before pregnancy. Receptor source: a female donor with multiple sclerosis, enrolled in a pregnancy study. Both conserved end residues are part of each CDR3. Each record gives: J gene, clone size, V gene, D gene, CDR3 protein, CDR3 DNA. D genes are given only for firm matches. Where a row states a size, it is once, few, many or the class of an expanded clone; other rows omit it.

TRBJ1-1,NA,TRBV27,TRBD1,CASSPGTGKANTEAFF,TGTGCCAGCAGTCCCGGGACAGGGAAAGCGAACACTGAAGCTTTCTTT
TRBJ2-3,NA,TRBV4-1,NA,CASSPQAGGDTQYF,TGCGCCAGCAGCCCTCAAGCAGGGGGGGATACGCAGTATTTT
TRBJ2-3,NA,TRBV10-2,NA,CASSDRGNTDTQYF,TGCGCCAGCAGTGACAGGGGTAACACAGATACGCAGTATTTT
TRBJ2-7,NA,TRBV5-6,TRBD2,CASSTAGHDEQYF,TGTGCCAGCAGCACAGCGGGGCATGACGAGCAGTACTTC
TRBJ2-7,NA,TRBV19,TRBD1,CASSWGQSDSYEQYF,TGTGCCAGTAGCTGGGGACAGTCAGACTCCTACGAGCAGTACTTC
TRBJ1-2,NA,TRBV25-1,NA,CASSETTEPQDGYTF,TGTGCCAGCAGTGAAACGACAGAGCCCCAGGATGGCTACACCTTC
TRBJ2-1,NA,TRBV5-1,TRBD1,CASSPMGQGGNEQFF,TGCGCCAGCAGCCCAATGGGACAGGGAGGCAATGAGCAGTTCTTC
TRBJ2-7,few,TRBV19,NA,CASGRGDYEQYF,TGTGCCAGTGGCAGGGGGGACTACGAGCAGTACTTC
TRBJ2-1,NA,TRBV7-9,NA,CASSLVLAYEQFF,TGTGCCAGCAGCTTAGTACTAGCATATGAGCAGTTCTTC
TRBJ2-1,NA,TRBV2,TRBD2,CASRKIWTSGSSYNEQFF,TGTGCCAGCAGGAAAATTTGGACTAGCGGGAGCTCCTACAATGAGCAGTTCTTC
TRBJ2-3,once,TRBV30,NA,CAWSGDFTGALGSTDTQYF,TGTGCCTGGAGTGGGGACTTCACTGGGGCCTTGGGGTCCACAGATACGCAGTATTTT
TRBJ1-5,NA,TRBV5-6,NA,CASSFGGRNQPQHF,TGTGCCAGCAGCTTTGGAGGTCGCAATCAGCCCCAGCATTTT
TRBJ2-2,once,TRBV19,TRBD2,CASSMRKLAGVAGELFF,TGTGCCAGTAGTATGAGGAAGCTAGCGGGAGTTGCCGGGGAGCTGTTTTTT
TRBJ2-1,NA,TRBV11-2,TRBD1,CASSFGQGRNEQFF,TGTGCCAGCAGCTTCGGACAGGGGCGGAATGAGCAGTTCTTC
TRBJ2-7,NA,TRBV2,NA,CASSGQGLRNEQYF,TGTGCCAGCAGTGGCCAGGGCCTTAGGAACGAGCAGTACTTC
TRBJ2-3,NA,TRBV7-9,NA,CASQQGLLITDTQYF,TGTGCCAGTCAGCAGGGGCTCCTGATCACAGATACGCAGTATTTT
TRBJ1-3,NA,TRBV15,TRBD1,CATSRDRQGSGNTIYF,TGTGCCACCAGCAGAGATAGACAGGGTTCTGGAAACACCATATATTTT
TRBJ2-1,NA,TRBV13,TRBD2,CASSLAGGRYNEQFF,TGTGCCAGCAGCTTAGCGGGAGGGCGGTACAATGAGCAGTTCTTC
TRBJ1-4,NA,TRBV11-2,TRBD1,CATTKTTGANEKLFF,TGTGCCACCACAAAGACGACAGGGGCTAATGAAAAACTGTTTTTT
TRBJ2-1,NA,TRBV7-9,NA,CASSLGSNEQFF,TGTGCCAGCAGCCTCGGTTCTAATGAGCAGTTCTTC
TRBJ2-7,NA,TRBV19,TRBD1,CASSPAQGGYEQYF,TGTGCCAGTAGTCCCGCACAGGGGGGCTACGAGCAGTACTTC
TRBJ2-5,once,TRBV10-1,NA,CASHKVEAGCLGPMKETQYF,TGCGCCAGCCATAAGGTCGAGGCTGGTTGTTTGGGGCCGATGAAAGAGACCCAGTACTTC
TRBJ2-7,NA,TRBV5-1,TRBD2,CASSPPSGLAGVYEQYF,TGCGCCAGCAGCCCACCCTCGGGACTAGCGGGAGTATACGAGCAGTACTTC
TRBJ1-1,NA,TRBV6-5,NA,CASKNGGGTEAFF,TGTGCCAGCAAAAACGGGGGGGGGACTGAAGCTTTCTTT
TRBJ2-7,NA,TRBV27,TRBD2,CASSLRDYQDEQYF,TGTGCCAGCAGTCTCCGGGACTACCAGGACGAGCAGTACTTC
TRBJ2-7,once,TRBV5-1,NA,CASSLDRYEQYF,TGCGCCAGCAGCTTGGACAGGTACGAGCAGTACTTC
TRBJ2-1,NA,TRBV27,NA,CASSLRGSGEQFF,TGTGCCAGCAGTTTAAGAGGGTCAGGAGAGCAGTTCTTC
TRBJ2-7,NA,TRBV10-1,NA,CASSESRGEQYF,TGCGCCAGCAGTGAGTCGCGTGGCGAGCAGTACTTC
TRBJ2-5,NA,TRBV7-2,TRBD2,CASSLGSGRVKTQYF,TGTGCCAGCAGCTTAGGTAGCGGGAGGGTGAAGACCCAGTACTTC
TRBJ2-5,NA,TRBV28,TRBD2,CASTRPLAGPGTQYF,TGTGCCAGCACCCGGCCATTAGCGGGACCGGGGACCCAGTACTTC
TRBJ2-1,NA,TRBV28,TRBD2,CATEREGWNEQFF,TGTGCCACCGAGCGGGAGGGTTGGAATGAGCAGTTCTTC
TRBJ2-1,once,TRBV6-1,TRBD1,CASREGQRTYNEQFF,TGTGCCAGCAGAGAGGGACAGAGAACTTACAATGAGCAGTTCTTC
TRBJ2-4,NA,TRBV28,NA,CASSPGFDQTKNIQYF,TGTGCCAGCAGCCCGGGGTTCGACCAGACCAAAAACATTCAGTACTTC
TRBJ1-2,once,TRBV30,TRBD1,CAWSVGAGTGPRHYGYTF,TGTGCCTGGAGCGTAGGGGCCGGGACAGGGCCTAGGCACTATGGCTACACCTTC
TRBJ1-1,NA,TRBV19,TRBD1,CASSRDRGTEAFF,TGTGCCAGTAGTAGGGACAGGGGGACTGAAGCTTTCTTT
TRBJ2-1,NA,TRBV9,TRBD2,CASSPGGSGMGSYNEQFF,TGTGCCAGCAGCCCCGGGGGTAGCGGGATGGGCTCCTACAATGAGCAGTTCTTC
TRBJ2-7,NA,TRBV27,TRBD1,CASSPTGGRYEQYF,TGTGCCAGCAGTCCCACAGGGGGGAGGTACGAGCAGTACTTC
TRBJ2-1,NA,TRBV5-4,TRBD2,CASSLAHLTSVLLYNEQFF,TGTGCCAGCAGCTTGGCCCACTTAACTAGCGTCCTCCTTTACAATGAGCAGTTCTTC
TRBJ2-7,NA,TRBV4-1,TRBD1,CASSQDPGTGAYEQYF,TGCGCCAGCAGCCAAGACCCCGGGACAGGGGCCTACGAGCAGTACTTC
TRBJ1-1,NA,TRBV19,NA,CASRQGGEAFF,TGTGCCAGTAGACAGGGCGGTGAAGCTTTCTTT
TRBJ2-7,NA,TRBV10-2,NA,CASSESRRELSYEQYF,TGCGCCAGCAGTGAGTCAAGGAGGGAGTTATCCTACGAGCAGTACTTC
TRBJ2-1,NA,TRBV19,TRBD1,CASSRQGAIYNEQFF,TGTGCCAGCTCCAGACAGGGGGCCATCTACAATGAGCAGTTCTTC
TRBJ1-1,NA,TRBV5-1,NA,CASSLLSPDKNTEAFF,TGCGCCAGCAGCCTACTTTCCCCCGACAAGAACACTGAAGCTTTCTTT
TRBJ2-7,NA,TRBV6-6,NA,CASSPPGQSSYEQYF,TGTGCCAGCAGCCCACCTGGACAGAGCTCCTACGAGCAGTACTTC
TRBJ1-1,NA,TRBV5-1,TRBD1,CASSRQGSDTEAFF,TGCGCCAGCAGCCGACAGGGATCGGACACTGAAGCTTTCTTT
TRBJ1-4,NA,TRBV28,NA,CASSFDRRTNEKLFF,TGTGCCAGCAGTTTCGACAGGAGAACTAATGAAAAACTGTTTTTT
TRBJ2-7,NA,TRBV27,TRBD2,CASSLTGGNYEQYF,TGTGCCAGCAGTTTGACGGGAGGGAACTACGAGCAGTACTTC
TRBJ2-1,NA,TRBV27,NA,CASSSLNNEQFF,TGTGCCAGCAGTTCACTTAACAATGAGCAGTTCTTC
TRBJ2-1,NA,TRBV29-1,TRBD1,CSVEGNRDRDYNEQFF,TGCAGCGTTGAAGGGAACCGGGACAGGGACTACAATGAGCAGTTCTTC
TRBJ2-3,NA,TRBV19,NA,CASSIWGRTDTQYF,TGTGCCAGTAGTATATGGGGGCGCACAGATACGCAGTATTTT
TRBJ1-2,NA,TRBV2,NA,CASSEYSLYGYTF,TGTGCCAGCAGTGAGTACAGCCTCTATGGCTACACCTTC
TRBJ2-7,NA,TRBV6-1,TRBD1,CASSERDRGKYSYEQYF,TGTGCCAGCAGTGAGCGCGACAGGGGGAAGTACTCCTACGAGCAGTACTTC
TRBJ2-3,once,TRBV4-1,NA,CASSHLGLSTDTQYF,TGCGCCAGCAGCCATTTGGGCCTTAGCACAGATACGCAGTATTTT
TRBJ1-5,NA,TRBV5-1,NA,CASSFSGEGNQPQHF,TGCGCCAGCAGCTTTTCGGGGGAGGGCAATCAGCCCCAGCATTTT
TRBJ2-3,NA,TRBV30,TRBD2,CAWSNSGASTDTQYF,TGTGCCTGGTCCAATAGCGGGGCTAGCACAGATACGCAGTATTTT
TRBJ1-1,NA,TRBV6-1,NA,CASSEEIWGVTEAFF,TGTGCCAGCAGTGAAGAAATTTGGGGGGTTACTGAAGCTTTCTTT
TRBJ1-1,once,TRBV4-2,NA,CASSQDPSVNTEAFF,TGTGCCAGCAGCCAAGATCCGTCGGTGAACACTGAAGCTTTCTTT
TRBJ1-1,NA,TRBV7-9,NA,CASSLAPGGTEAFF,TGTGCCAGCAGCTTAGCGCCCGGCGGAACTGAAGCTTTCTTT
TRBJ2-7,NA,TRBV29-1,TRBD1,CSVRTGSEQYF,TGCAGCGTTCGGACAGGGTCCGAGCAGTACTTC
TRBJ2-7,NA,TRBV28,TRBD1,CASSLGTGPNPSYEQYF,TGTGCCAGCAGTTTAGGGACAGGGCCGAACCCTTCCTACGAGCAGTACTTC